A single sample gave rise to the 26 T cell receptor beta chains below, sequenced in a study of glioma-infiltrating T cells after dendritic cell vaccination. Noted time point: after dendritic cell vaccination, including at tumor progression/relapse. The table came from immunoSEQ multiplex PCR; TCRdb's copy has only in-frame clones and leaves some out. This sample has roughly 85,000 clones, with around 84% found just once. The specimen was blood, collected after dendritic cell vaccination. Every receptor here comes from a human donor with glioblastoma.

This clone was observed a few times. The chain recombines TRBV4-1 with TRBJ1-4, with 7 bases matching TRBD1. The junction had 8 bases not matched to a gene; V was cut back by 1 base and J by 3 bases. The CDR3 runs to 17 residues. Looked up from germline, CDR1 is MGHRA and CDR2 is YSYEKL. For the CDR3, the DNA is TGCGCCAGCAGCCAAGTTCTCAGGGGGGTAGCTAATGAAAAACTGTTTTTT. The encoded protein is CASSQVLRGVANEKLFF.

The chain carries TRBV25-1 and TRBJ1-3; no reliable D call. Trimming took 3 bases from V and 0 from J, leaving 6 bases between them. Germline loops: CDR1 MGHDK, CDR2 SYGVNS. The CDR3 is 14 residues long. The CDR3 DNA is TGTGCCAGCAGTGAGTTCCTCTCTGGAAACACCATATATTTT. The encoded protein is CASSEFLSGNTIYF.

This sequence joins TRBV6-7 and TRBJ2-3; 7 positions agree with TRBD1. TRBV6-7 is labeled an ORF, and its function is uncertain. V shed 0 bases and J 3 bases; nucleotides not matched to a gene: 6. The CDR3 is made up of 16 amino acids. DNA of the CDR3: TGTGCCAGCAGTTACTCGGGGACAGAATCTACAGATACGCAGTATTTT. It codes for CASSYSGTESTDTQYF.

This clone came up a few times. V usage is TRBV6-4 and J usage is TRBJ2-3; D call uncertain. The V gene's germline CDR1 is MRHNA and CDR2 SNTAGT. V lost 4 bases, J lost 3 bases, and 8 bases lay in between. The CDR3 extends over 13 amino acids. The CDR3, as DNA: TGTGCCAGCAGTGCAACTGGTACAGATACGCAGTATTTT. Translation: CASSATGTDTQYF.

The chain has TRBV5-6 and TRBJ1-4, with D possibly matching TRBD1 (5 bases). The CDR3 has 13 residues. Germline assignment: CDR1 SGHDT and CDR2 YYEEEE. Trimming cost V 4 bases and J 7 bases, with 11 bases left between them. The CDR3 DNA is TGTGCCAGCAGCCAGTGGGGGGTTGAAAAACTGTTTTTT. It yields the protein CASSQWGVEKLFF.

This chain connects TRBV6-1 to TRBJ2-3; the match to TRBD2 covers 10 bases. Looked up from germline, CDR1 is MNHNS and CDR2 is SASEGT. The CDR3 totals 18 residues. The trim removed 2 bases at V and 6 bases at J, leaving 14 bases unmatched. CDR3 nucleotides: TGTGCCAGCAGTGAAAGGGGAATAGCGGGAGGATTTTCGGATACGCAGTATTTT. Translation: CASSERGIAGGFSDTQYF.

The CDR3 DNA sequence: TGTGCCAGCAGCCCAACAGAGAACACTGAAGCTTTCTTT. As protein: CASSPTENTEAFF. V and J are TRBV7-9 and TRBJ1-1; D ambiguous. The CDR3 is 13 amino acids. The germline V and J ends were trimmed by 5 bases and 1 base, with 8 bases remaining between them. The germline V gene encodes CDR1 SEHNR and CDR2 FQNEAQ (reference sequence).

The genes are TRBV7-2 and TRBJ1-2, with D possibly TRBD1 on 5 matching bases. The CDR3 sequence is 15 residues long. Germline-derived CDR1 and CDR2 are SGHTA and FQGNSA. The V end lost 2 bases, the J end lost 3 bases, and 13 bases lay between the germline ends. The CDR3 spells CASSLRASTDYGYTF. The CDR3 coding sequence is TGTGCCAGCAGCTTAAGGGCATCGACAGACTATGGCTACACCTTC. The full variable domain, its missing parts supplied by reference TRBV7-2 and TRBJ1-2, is GAGVSQSPSNKVTEKGKDVELRCDPISGHTALYWYRQSLGQGLEFLIYFQGNSAPDKSGLPSDRFSAERTGGSVSTLTIQRTQQEDSAVYLCASSLRASTDYGYTFGSGTRLTVV.

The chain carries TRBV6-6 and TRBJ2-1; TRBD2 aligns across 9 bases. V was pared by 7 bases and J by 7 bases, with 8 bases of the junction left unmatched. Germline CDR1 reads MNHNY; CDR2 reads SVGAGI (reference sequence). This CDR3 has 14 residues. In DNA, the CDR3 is TGTGCCAGCACCGTAGCGGGGGAAACGAATGAGCAGTTCTTC. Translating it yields CASTVAGETNEQFF.

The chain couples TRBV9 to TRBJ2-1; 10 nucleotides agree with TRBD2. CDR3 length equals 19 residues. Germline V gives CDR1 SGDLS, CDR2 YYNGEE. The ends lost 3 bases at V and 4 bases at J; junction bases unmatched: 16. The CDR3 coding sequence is TGTGCCAGCAGCGCTTCCGGGGGTGCTAGCGGGAGTAGGTACAATGAGCAGTTCTTC. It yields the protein CASSASGGASGSRYNEQFF.

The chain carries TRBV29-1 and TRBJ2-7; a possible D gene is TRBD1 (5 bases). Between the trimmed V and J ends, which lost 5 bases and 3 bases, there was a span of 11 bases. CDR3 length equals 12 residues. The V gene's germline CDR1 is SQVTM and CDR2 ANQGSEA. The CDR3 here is CSVYGRDYEQYF. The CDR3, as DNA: TGCAGCGTTTACGGCAGGGACTACGAGCAGTACTTC.

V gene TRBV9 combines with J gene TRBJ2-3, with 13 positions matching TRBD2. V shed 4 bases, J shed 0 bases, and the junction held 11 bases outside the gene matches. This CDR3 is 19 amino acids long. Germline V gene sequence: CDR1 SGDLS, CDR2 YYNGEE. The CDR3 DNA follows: TGTGCCAGCAGCCCCAGGATACTAGCGGGAGGGACAAGCACAGATACGCAGTATTTT. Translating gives CASSPRILAGGTSTDTQYF.

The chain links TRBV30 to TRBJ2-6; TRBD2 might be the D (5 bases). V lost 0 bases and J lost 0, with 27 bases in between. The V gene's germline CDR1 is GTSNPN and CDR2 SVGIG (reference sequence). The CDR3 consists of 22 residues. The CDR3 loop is CAWSVLASAAFGRGSGANVLTF. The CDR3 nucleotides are TGTGCCTGGAGTGTATTAGCATCGGCGGCGTTCGGCCGGGGCTCTGGGGCCAACGTCCTGACTTTC.

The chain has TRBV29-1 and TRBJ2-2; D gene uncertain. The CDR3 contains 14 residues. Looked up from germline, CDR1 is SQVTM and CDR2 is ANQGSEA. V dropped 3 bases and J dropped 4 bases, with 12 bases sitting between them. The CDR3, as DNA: TGCAGCGTTGAGTATCTACTCGGCACCGGGGAGCTGTTTTTT. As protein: CSVEYLLGTGELFF.

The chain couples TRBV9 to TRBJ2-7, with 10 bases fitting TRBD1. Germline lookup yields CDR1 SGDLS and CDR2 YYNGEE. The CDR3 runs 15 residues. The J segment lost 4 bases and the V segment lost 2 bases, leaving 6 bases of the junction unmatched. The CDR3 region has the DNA TGTGCCAGCAGCGTCGGGACAGGGGCTTTGTACGAGCAGTACTTC. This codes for CASSVGTGALYEQYF.

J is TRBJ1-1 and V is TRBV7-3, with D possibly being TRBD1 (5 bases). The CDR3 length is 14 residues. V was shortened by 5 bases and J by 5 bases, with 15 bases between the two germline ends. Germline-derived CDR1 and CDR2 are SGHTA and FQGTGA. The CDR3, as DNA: TGTGCCAGCAGCCCAATCGGGGGTGGGACTGAAGCTTTCTTT. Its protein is CASSPIGGGTEAFF.

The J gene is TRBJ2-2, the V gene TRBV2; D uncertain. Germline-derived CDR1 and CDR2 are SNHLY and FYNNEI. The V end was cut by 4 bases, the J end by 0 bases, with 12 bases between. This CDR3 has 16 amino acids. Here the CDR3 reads CASSGSHRANTGELFF. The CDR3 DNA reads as TGTGCCAGCAGTGGGTCTCACCGAGCGAACACCGGGGAGCTGTTTTTT.

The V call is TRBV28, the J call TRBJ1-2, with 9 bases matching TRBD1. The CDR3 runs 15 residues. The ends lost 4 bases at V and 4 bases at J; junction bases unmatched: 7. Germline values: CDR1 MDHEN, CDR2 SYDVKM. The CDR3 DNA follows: TGTGCCAGCAGTTCGGCGACAGGGGGAACCTATGGCTACACCTTC. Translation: CASSSATGGTYGYTF.

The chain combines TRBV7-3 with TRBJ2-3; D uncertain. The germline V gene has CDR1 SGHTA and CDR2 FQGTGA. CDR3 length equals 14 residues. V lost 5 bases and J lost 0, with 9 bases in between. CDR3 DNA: TGTGCCAGCAGCCCTCAGTCTAGCACAGATACGCAGTATTTT. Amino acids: CASSPQSSTDTQYF.

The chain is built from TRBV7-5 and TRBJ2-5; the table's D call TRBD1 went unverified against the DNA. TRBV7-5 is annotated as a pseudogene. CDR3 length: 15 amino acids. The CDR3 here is CVRSLVAGGLETQYF. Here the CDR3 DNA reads TGTGTCAGAAGCTTAGTGGCAGGGGGGTTGGAGACCCAGTACTTC.

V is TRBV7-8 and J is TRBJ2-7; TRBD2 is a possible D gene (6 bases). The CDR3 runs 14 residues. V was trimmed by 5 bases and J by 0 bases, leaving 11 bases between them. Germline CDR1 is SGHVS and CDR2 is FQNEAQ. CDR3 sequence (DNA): TGTGCCAGCAGCCAGGGTAGCGGCTCCTACGAGCAGTACTTC. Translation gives CASSQGSGSYEQYF.

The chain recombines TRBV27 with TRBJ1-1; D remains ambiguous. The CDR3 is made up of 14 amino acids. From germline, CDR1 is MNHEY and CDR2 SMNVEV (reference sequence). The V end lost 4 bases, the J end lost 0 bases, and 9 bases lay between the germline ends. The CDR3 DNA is TGTGCCAGCAGTTACAGTCGTCTGAACACTGAAGCTTTCTTT. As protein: CASSYSRLNTEAFF.

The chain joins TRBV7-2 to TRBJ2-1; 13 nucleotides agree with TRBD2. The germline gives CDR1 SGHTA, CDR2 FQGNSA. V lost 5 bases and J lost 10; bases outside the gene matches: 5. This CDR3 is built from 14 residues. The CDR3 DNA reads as TGTGCCAGCAGCCCCCCGGGACTAGCGGGGGAGCAGTTCTTC. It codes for CASSPPGLAGEQFF.

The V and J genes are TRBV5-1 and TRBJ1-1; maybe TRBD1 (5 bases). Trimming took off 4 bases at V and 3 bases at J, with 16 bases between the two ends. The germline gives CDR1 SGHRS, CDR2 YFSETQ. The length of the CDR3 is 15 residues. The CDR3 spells CASSPVNWGDTEAFF. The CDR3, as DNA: TGCGCCAGCAGCCCGGTCAATTGGGGGGACACTGAAGCTTTCTTT.

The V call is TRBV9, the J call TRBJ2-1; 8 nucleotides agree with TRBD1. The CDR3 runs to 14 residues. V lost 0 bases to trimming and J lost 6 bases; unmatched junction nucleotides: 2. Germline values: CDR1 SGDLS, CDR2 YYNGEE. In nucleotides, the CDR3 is TGTGCCAGCAGCGTAGATACAGGGGGCAATGAGCAGTTCTTC. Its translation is CASSVDTGGNEQFF.

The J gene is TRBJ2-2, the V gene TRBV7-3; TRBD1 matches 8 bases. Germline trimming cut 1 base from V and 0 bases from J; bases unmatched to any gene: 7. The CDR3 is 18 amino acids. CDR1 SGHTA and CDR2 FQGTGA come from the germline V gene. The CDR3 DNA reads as TGTGCCAGCAGCTTAAATCTGGACAGGGTCTCGAACACCGGGGAGCTGTTTTTT. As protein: CASSLNLDRVSNTGELFF. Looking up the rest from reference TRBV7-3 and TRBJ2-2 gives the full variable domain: GAGVSQTPSNKVTEKGKYVELRCDPISGHTALYWYRQSLGQGPEFLIYFQGTGAADDSGLPNDRFFAVRPEGSVSTLKIQRTERGDSAVYLCASSLNLDRVSNTGELFFGEGSRLTVL.